There are many counts of the clone carrying this T cell receptor (beta chain). To make TCR beta libraries, researchers used iRepertoire HTBI primers and Arm-PCR of CDR3 regions. Authors' data handling: Across all samples, about 59 TRBV segments and 14 TRBJ segments were identified. TCRdb passed the multiplex PCR reads through MiXCR, listing each CDR3 protein once. These V and J calls rely on TCRdb rather than the paper's analysis. The sample has approximately 210,000 distinct CDR3 sequences, around 18% seen once. The sample's time point: newly diagnosed GD, antithyroid drugs for less than 3 months. Researchers made the TCR library from RNA that was extracted from PBMCs. This specimen belongs to a study of regulatory T cells in long-lasting Graves disease. In germline, CDR1 is MNHEY, CDR2 SVGEGT. The CDR3 covers 13 residues. Losses at the gene ends were 8 bases for V and 6 bases for J; bases not matched to a gene: 6.

The J gene is TRBJ1-5, the V gene TRBV6-2 or TRBV6-3, with 8 positions matching TRBD1. The sample was peripheral blood mononuclear cells (PBMCs), taken at new diagnosis, from a patient treated with antithyroid drugs. This TCR derives from a female donor with Graves disease. CDR3: CASLDRDSQPQHF. CDR3 in DNA: TGTGCCAGCCTGGACAGGGATAGTCAGCCCCAGCATTTT.